This is a list of T cell receptor beta chains from one sample in a study of blood T cell repertoires in COVID-19. The repertoire was sequenced with immunoSEQ multiplex PCR; TCRdb's copy has only in-frame clones and lacks some. Among 270,000 or so clones, roughly 90% were seen once, and the ten largest hold roughly 4.8%. What was sequenced was peripheral blood. These receptors were obtained from a man aged 40-49 years with acute or convalescent COVID-19. CDR3s include the opening cysteine and the closing phenylalanine or tryptophan. The D gene is left open where the match is weak. Part of the rows lack a size; the others show once, few, many or a class for expanded clones.

d_gene	j_gene	abundance	v_gene	CDR3nt	CDR3aa
.	TRBJ2-2	.	TRBV11-2	TGTGCCAGCAGCTTAGTTACAGGGCACACCGGGGAGCTGTTTTTT	CASSLVTGHTGELFF
.	TRBJ1-3	.	TRBV5-6	TGTGCCAGCAGCACGTACAGGGAGACTGGAAACACCATATATTTT	CASSTYRETGNTIYF
.	TRBJ2-2	.	TRBV5-1	TGCGCCAGCAGGTTAGAAATCGGGGAGCTGTTTTTT	CASRLEIGELFF
TRBD1	TRBJ1-4	.	TRBV10-3	TGTGCCATCAGTGAGGCAGGGGGGAATGAAAAACTGTTTTTT	CAISEAGGNEKLFF
.	TRBJ1-5	once	TRBV30	TGTGCCTGGAGTAACAGTTATTATCAGCCCCAGCATTTT	CAWSNSYYQPQHF
.	TRBJ1-2	.	TRBV5-6	TGTGCCAGCGAGCCTCGTTCTAACTATGGCTACACCTTC	CASEPRSNYGYTF
TRBD2	TRBJ2-3	.	TRBV7-8	TGTGCCAGCAGCTTAAAAGCGGGGGGCCTCCTCACAGATACGCAGTATTTT	CASSLKAGGLLTDTQYF
.	TRBJ1-3	.	TRBV5-1	TGCGCCAGCAGCTTGGAAACCGGAGGCTCTGGAAACACCATATATTTT	CASSLETGGSGNTIYF
.	TRBJ1-2	.	TRBV6-5	TGTGCCAGCAGTCGGGGGGCGGAATGGTATGGCTACACCTTC	CASSRGAEWYGYTF
TRBD2	TRBJ2-3	few	TRBV4-2	TGTGCGGCTAGCGGGACTAGCGGGGGCCACAGCACAGATACGCAGTATTTT	CAASGTSGGHSTDTQYF
.	TRBJ2-7	.	TRBV11-1	TGTGCCAGCAGCAAACAGTCCTACGAGCAGTACTTC	CASSKQSYEQYF
TRBD2	TRBJ2-3	.	TRBV4-2	TGTGCCAGCAGCTTGAGCGGGGTAAAAGATACGCAGTATTTT	CASSLSGVKDTQYF
.	TRBJ2-7	once	TRBV5-4	TGTGCCAGCAGCTCTCGAATGGGGGCTACCTACGAGCAGTACTTC	CASSSRMGATYEQYF
.	TRBJ1-1	.	TRBV10-3	TGTGCCATCAGTGAGTCCAGGAGGTTTGAAGCTTTCTTT	CAISESRRFEAFF
TRBD2	TRBJ2-1	.	TRBV30	TGTGCCTGGAGTTTACTAGCGGGGGGGAATAATGAGCAGTTCTTC	CAWSLLAGGNNEQFF